This T cell receptor (beta chain) stems from a study of CD8 T cells in Susac syndrome. Reverse transcription used 0.5 to 1 ug RNA and random hexamers. Via MiXCR, TCRdb re-called the immunoSEQ multiplex PCR reads, giving one row per CDR3 protein. The sample consists of roughly 80,000 distinct CDR3 sequences, approximately 94% of them appearing once. The Susac syndrome patients fit the recently defined diagnostic criteria for definite or probable disease. The clonotype originates from a human donor with Susac syndrome. Sequencing was performed on CD8+ T cells from PBMCs.

Here the CDR3 reads CASSATGLDTGELFF. The CDR3 DNA follows: TGCGCCAGCAGCGCGACAGGGCTAGACACCGGGGAGCTGTTTTTT. The genes are TRBV5-1 and TRBJ2-2; 7 bases line up with TRBD1. The CDR3 consists of 15 residues. CDR1 and CDR2 from the germline V gene are SGHRS and YFSETQ. Trimming at V came to 4 bases and at J to 3 bases, leaving 6 bases not matched to a gene. Complete variable domain (other parts from reference TRBV5-1 and TRBJ2-2): KAGVTQTPRYLIKTRGQQVTLSCSPISGHRSVSWYQQTPGQGLQFLFEYFSETQRNKGNFPGRFSGRQFSNSRSEMNVSTLELGDSALYLCASSATGLDTGELFFGEGSRLTVL.